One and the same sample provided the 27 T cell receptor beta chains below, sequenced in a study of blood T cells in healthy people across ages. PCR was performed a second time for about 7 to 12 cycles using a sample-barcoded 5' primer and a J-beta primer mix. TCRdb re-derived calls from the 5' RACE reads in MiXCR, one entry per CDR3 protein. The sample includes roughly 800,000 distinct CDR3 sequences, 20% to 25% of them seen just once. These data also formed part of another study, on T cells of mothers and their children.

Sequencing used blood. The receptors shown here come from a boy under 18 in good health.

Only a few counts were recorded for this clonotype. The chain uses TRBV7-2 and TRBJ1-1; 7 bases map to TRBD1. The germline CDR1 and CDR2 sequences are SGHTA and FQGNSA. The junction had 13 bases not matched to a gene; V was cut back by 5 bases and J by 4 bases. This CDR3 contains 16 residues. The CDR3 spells CASSPGTAFMGTEAFF. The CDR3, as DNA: TGTGCCAGCAGCCCGGGGACAGCATTTATGGGCACTGAAGCTTTCTTT.

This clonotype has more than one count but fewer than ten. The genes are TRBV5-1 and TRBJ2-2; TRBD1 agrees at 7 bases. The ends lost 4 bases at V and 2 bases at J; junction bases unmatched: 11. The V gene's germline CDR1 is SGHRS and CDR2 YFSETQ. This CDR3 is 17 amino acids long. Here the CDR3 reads CASSPERRTGNTGELFF. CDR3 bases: TGCGCCAGCAGCCCGGAACGTCGGACAGGAAACACCGGGGAGCTGTTTTTT.

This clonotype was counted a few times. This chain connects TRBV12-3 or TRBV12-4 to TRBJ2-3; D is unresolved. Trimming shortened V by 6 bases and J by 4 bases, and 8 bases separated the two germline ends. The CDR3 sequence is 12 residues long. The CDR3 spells CASSPDADTQYF. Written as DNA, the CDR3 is TGTGCCAGCAGCCCCGATGCAGATACGCAGTATTTT.

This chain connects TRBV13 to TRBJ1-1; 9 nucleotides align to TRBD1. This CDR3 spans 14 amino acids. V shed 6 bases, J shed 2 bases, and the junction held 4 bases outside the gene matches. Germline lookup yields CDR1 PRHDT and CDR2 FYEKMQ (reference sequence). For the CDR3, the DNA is TGTGCCAGCAGGGGACAGGGTACTAACACTGAAGCTTTCTTT. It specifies CASRGQGTNTEAFF. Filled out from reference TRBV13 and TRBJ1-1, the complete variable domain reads AAGVIQSPRHLIKEKRETATLKCYPIPRHDTVYWYQQGPGQDPQFLISFYEKMQSDKGSIPDRFSAQQFSDYHSELNMSSLELGDSALYFCASRGQGTNTEAFFGQGTRLTVV.

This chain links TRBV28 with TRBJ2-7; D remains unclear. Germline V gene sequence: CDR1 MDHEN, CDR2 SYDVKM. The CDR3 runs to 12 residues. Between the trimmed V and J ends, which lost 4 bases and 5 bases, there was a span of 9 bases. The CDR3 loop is CASSSVVHEQYF. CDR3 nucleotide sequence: TGTGCCAGCAGTTCGGTGGTCCACGAGCAGTACTTC.

CDR3 region: CASSQAGAGINEQFF. The CDR3 nucleotides are TGTGCCAGCAGCCAAGCCGGGGCAGGGATAAATGAGCAGTTCTTC. The chain recombines TRBV14 with TRBJ2-1, with D perhaps being TRBD1 or TRBD2 (5 bases each). The CDR3 is made up of 15 amino acids. Germline V gene sequence: CDR1 SGHDN, CDR2 FVKESK. V shed 1 base and J shed 7 bases, with 14 bases lying between them.

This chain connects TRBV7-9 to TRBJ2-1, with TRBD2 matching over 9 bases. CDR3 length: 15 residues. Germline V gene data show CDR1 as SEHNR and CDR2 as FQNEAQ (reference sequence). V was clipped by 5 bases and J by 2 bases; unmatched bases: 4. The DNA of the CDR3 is TGTGCCAGCAGCGTCCTAGCGGGACCCTACAATGAGCAGTTCTTC. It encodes CASSVLAGPYNEQFF.

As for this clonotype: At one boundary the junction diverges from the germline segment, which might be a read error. CDR3 nucleotide sequence: TGTGCCAGTAGCTTCCCCCCTAACTCCAACAATGAGCAGTTCTTC. Its translation is CASSFPPNSNNEQFF. The rearrangement uses TRBV7-2 and TRBJ2-1; D not resolved. This CDR3 region has 15 residues. Germline V gene sequence: CDR1 SGHTA, CDR2 FQGNSA.

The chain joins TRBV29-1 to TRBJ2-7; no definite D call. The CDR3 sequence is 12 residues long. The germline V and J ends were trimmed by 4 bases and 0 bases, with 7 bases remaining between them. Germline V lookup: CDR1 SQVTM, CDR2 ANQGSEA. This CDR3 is CSVAQFSYEQYF. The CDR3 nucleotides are TGCAGCGTTGCACAGTTCTCCTACGAGCAGTACTTC.

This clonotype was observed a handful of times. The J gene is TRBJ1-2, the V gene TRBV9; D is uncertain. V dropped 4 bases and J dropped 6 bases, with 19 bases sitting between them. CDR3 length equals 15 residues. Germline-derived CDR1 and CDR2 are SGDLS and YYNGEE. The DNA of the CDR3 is TGTGCCAGCAGCCCACACTCCACCCTCTCCAATGGCTACACCTTC. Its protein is CASSPHSTLSNGYTF.

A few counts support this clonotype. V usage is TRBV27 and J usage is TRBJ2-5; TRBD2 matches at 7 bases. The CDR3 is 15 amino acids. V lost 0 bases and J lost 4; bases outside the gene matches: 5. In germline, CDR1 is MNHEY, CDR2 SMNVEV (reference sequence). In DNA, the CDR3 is TGTGCCAGCAGTTTATCGGCGGGGGAGGGAGAGACCCAGTACTTC. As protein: CASSLSAGEGETQYF.

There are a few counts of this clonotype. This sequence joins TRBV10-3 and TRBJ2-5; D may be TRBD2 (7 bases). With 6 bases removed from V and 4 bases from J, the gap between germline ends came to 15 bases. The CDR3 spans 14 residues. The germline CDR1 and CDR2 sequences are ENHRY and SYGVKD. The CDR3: CAISEGGDGETQYF. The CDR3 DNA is TGTGCCATCAGCGAGGGGGGGGATGGAGAGACCCAGTACTTC.

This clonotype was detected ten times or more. The CDR3 coding sequence is TGCGCCAGCAGCCCAGCTAGAGGGATTAACTATGGCTACACCTTC. Its translation: CASSPARGINYGYTF. The rearrangement links TRBV4-3 to TRBJ1-2; no clear D. V gave up 4 bases and J gave up 1 base, with 13 bases separating them. The CDR3 is made up of 15 amino acids. In germline, CDR1 is LGHNA, CDR2 YSLEER.

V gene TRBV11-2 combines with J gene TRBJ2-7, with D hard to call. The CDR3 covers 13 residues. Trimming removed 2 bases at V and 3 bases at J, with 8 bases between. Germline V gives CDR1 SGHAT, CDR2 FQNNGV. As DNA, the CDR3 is TGTGCCAGCAGCTTATCGATAAACTACGAGCAGTACTTC. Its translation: CASSLSINYEQYF.

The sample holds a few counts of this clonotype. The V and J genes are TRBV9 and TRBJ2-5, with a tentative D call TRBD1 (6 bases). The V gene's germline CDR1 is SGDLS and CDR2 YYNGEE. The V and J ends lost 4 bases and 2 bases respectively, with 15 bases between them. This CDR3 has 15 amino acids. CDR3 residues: CASSSRTATQETQYF. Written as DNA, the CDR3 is TGTGCCAGCAGCTCCAGGACAGCTACTCAAGAGACCCAGTACTTC.

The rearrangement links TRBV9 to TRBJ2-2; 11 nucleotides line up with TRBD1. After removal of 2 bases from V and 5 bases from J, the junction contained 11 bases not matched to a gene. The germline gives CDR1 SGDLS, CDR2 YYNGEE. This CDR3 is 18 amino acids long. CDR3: CASSVNPGQGGGTGELFF. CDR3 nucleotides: TGTGCCAGCAGCGTTAACCCGGGACAGGGGGGAGGGACCGGGGAGCTGTTTTTT.

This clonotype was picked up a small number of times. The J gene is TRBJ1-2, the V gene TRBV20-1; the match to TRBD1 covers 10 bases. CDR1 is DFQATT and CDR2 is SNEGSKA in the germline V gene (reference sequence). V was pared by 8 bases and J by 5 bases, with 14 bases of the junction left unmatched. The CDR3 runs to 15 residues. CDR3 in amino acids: CSLNRPRQGAYGYTF. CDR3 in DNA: TGCAGTCTGAACCGGCCAAGACAGGGGGCGTATGGCTACACCTTC.

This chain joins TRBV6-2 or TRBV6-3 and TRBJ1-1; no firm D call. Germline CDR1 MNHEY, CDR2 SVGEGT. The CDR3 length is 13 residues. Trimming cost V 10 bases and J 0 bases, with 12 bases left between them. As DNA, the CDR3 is TGTGCCACCGGGCCGGTAATGAACACTGAAGCTTTCTTT. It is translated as CATGPVMNTEAFF.

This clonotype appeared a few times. The CDR3 sequence: CASSLKQGQGAYEQYF. The CDR3 DNA reads as TGTGCCAGCAGCTTGAAACAGGGCCAGGGGGCCTACGAGCAGTACTTC. V and J are TRBV7-2 and TRBJ2-7; 7 bases map to TRBD1. V shed 3 bases and J 2 bases; nucleotides not matched to a gene: 10. From germline, CDR1 is SGHTA and CDR2 FQGNSA. The CDR3 spans 16 residues.

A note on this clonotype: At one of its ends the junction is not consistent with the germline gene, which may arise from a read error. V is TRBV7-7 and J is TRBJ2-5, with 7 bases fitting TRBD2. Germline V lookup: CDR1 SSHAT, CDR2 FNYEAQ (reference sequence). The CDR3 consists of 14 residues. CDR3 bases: TGTGCTAGCAGCCTACTAGCGATGGGCGAGACCCAGTACTTC. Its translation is CASSLLAMGETQYF.

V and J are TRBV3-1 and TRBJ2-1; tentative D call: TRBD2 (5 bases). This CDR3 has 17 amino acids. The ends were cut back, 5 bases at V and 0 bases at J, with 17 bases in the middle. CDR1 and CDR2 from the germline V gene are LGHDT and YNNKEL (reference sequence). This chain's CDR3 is CASSSLASGYSYNEQFF. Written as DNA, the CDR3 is TGTGCCAGCAGCTCCCTAGCTTCGGGGTACTCCTACAATGAGCAGTTCTTC.

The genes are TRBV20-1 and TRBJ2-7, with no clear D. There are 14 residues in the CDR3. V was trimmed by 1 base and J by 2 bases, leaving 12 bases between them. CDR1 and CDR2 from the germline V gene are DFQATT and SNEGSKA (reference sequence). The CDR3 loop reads CSARGSLATYEQYF. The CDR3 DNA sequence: TGCAGTGCTAGAGGGTCACTCGCGACCTACGAGCAGTACTTC.

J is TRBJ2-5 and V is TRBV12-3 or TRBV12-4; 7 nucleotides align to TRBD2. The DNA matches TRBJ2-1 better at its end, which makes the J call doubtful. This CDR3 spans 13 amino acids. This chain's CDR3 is CASSWEGLNEQFF. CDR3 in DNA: TGTGCCAGCAGTTGGGAGGGACTCAATGAGCAGTTCTTC.

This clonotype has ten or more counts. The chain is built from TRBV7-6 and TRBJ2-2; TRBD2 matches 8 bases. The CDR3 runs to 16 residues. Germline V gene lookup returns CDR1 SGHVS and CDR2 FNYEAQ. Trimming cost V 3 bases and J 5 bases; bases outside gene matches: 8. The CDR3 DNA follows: TGTGCCAGCAGCTTGACGGGAGCGGGAGATACCGGGGAGCTGTTTTTT. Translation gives CASSLTGAGDTGELFF.

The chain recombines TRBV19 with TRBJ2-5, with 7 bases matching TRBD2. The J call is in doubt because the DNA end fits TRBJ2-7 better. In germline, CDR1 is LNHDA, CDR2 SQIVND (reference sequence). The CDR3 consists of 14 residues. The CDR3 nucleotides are TGTGCCAGTAGGCTCCAGCGGGACTCCTACGAGCAGTACTTC. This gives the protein CASRLQRDSYEQYF.

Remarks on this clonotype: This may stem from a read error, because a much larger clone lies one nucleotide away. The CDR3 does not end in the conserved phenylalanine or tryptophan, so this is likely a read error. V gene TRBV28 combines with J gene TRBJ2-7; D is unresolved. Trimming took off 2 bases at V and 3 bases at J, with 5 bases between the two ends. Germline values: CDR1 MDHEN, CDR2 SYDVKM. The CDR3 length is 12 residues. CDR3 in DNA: TGTGCCAGCAGTTTAGGGCTCTACGAGCAGTACCTC. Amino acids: CASSLGLYEQYL.

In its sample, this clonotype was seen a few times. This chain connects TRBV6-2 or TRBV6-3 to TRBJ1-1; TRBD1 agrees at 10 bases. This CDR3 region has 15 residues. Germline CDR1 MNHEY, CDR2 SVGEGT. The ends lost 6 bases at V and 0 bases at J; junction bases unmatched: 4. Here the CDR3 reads CASRRTGGMNTEAFF. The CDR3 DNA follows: TGTGCCAGCAGGCGGACAGGGGGGATGAACACTGAAGCTTTCTTT.